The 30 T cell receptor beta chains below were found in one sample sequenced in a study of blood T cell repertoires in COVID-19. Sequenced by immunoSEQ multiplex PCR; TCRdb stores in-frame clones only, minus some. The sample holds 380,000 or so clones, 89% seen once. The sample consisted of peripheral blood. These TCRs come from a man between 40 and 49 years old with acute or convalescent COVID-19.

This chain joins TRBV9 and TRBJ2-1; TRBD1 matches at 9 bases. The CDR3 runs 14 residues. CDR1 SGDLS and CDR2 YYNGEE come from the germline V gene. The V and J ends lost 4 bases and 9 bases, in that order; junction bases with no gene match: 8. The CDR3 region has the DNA TGTGCCAGCAGCCCCGGGACAGGGTTCGGTGAGCAGTTCTTC. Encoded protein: CASSPGTGFGEQFF.

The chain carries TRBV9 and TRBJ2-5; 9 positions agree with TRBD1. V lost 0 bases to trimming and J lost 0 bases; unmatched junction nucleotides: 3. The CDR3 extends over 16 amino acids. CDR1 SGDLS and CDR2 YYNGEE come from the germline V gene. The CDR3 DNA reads TGTGCCAGCAGCGTAGGTGGGACAGGGTACCAAGAGACCCAGTACTTC. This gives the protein CASSVGGTGYQETQYF.

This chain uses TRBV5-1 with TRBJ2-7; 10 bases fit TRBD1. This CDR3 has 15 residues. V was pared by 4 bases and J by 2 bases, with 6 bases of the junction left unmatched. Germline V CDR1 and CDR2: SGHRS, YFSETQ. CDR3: CASSVNGQGAYEQYF. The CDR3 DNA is TGCGCCAGCAGCGTGAACGGACAGGGGGCCTACGAGCAGTACTTC.

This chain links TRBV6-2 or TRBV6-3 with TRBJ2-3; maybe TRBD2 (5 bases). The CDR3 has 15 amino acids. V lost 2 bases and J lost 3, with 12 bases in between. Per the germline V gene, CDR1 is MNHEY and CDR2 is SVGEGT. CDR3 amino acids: CASSYNRLATDTQYF. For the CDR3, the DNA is TGTGCCAGCAGTTACAATCGCCTAGCTACAGATACGCAGTATTTT.

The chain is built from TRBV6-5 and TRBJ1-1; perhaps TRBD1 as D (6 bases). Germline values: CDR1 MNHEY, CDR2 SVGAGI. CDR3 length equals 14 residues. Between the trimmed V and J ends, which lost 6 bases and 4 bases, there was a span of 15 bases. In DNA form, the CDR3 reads TGTGCCAGCAGCATCTCGACAGGCAGCACTGAAGCTTTCTTT. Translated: CASSISTGSTEAFF.

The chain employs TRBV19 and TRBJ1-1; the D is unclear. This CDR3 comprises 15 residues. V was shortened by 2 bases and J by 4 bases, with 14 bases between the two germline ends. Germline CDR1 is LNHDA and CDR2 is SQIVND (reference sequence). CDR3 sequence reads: CASSIMASSPTEAFF. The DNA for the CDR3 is TGTGCCAGTAGTATAATGGCCTCCAGTCCCACTGAAGCTTTCTTT.

The DNA of the CDR3 is TGTGCCAGCAGCTTTAGCGGAAGCCCCACAGATACGCAGTATTTT. It is translated as CASSFSGSPTDTQYF. This chain connects TRBV9 to TRBJ2-3, with D tentatively TRBD2 (6 bases). Germline V gene lookup returns CDR1 SGDLS and CDR2 YYNGEE. This CDR3 spans 15 amino acids. Trimming removed 4 bases at V and 2 bases at J, with 14 bases between. The complete variable domain, with remaining parts taken from reference TRBV9 and TRBJ2-3, reads DSGVTQTPKHLITATGQRVTLRCSPRSGDLSVYWYQQSLDQGLQFLIQYYNGEERAKGNILERFSAQQFPDLHSELNLSSLELGDSALYFCASSFSGSPTDTQYFGPGTRLTVL.

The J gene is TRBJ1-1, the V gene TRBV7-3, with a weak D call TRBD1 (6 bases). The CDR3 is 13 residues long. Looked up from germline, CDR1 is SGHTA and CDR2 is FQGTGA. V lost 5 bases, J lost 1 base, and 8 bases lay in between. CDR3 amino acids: CASSETGNTEAFF. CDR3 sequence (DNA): TGTGCCAGCAGCGAGACAGGGAACACTGAAGCTTTCTTT.

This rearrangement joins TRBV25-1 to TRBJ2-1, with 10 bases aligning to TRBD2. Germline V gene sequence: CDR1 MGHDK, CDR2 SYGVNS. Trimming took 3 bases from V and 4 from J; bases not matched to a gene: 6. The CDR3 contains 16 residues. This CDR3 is CASSDLLAGTYNEQFF. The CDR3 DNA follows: TGTGCCAGCAGTGACCTACTAGCGGGGACATACAATGAGCAGTTCTTC.

This CDR3 reads CASSQLTGVGQETQYF. The CDR3 DNA reads as TGTGCCAGTAGTCAACTAACAGGGGTGGGCCAAGAGACCCAGTACTTC. This chain links TRBV19 with TRBJ2-5, with 7 bases that match TRBD1. J was trimmed by 1 base and V by 5 bases; bases with no gene match: 10. Germline V gene data show CDR1 as LNHDA and CDR2 as SQIVND (reference sequence). This CDR3 has 16 amino acids.

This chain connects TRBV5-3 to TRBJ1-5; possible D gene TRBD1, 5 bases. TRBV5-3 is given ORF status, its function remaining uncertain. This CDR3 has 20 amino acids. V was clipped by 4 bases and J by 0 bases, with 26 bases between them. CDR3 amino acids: CARSTRFFGQGLFSNQPQHF. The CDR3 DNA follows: TGTGCCAGAAGCACGCGGTTCTTCGGGCAGGGATTGTTTAGCAATCAGCCCCAGCATTTT.

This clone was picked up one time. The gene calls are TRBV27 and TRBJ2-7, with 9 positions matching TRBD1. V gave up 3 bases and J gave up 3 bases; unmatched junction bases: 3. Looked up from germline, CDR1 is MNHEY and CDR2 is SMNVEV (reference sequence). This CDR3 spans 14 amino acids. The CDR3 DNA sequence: TGTGCCAGCAGTTTCTCGACAGGGGGCTACGAGCAGTACTTC. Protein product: CASSFSTGGYEQYF.

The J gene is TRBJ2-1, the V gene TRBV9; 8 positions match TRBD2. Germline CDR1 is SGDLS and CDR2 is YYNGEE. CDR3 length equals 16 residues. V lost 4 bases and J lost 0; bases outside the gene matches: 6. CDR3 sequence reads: CASSPWTSSSYNEQFF. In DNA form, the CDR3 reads TGTGCCAGCAGCCCTTGGACTAGCAGCTCCTACAATGAGCAGTTCTTC.

The CDR3 nucleotides are TGTGCCAGCAGTTTATCTAGCTCTGGAAACACCATATATTTT. This translates into CASSLSSSGNTIYF. This sequence joins TRBV27 and TRBJ1-3; no firm D call. Germline CDR1 and CDR2: MNHEY and SMNVEV (reference sequence). This CDR3 contains 14 residues. The germline V and J ends were trimmed by 0 bases and 0 bases, with 3 bases remaining between them.

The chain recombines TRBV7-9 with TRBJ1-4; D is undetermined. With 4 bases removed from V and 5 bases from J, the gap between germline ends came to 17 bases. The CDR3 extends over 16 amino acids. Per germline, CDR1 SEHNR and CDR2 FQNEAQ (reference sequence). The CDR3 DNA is TGTGCCAGCAGCTCTAGCGGGCCCGGGTTGAATGAAAAACTGTTTTTT. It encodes CASSSSGPGLNEKLFF.

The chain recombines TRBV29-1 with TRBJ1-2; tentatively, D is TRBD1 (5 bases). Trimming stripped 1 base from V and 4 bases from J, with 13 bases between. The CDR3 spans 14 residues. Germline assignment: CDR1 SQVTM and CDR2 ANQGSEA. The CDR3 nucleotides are TGCAGCGTTGAAGGACGACAGTCTAGCTATGGCTACACCTTC. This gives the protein CSVEGRQSSYGYTF. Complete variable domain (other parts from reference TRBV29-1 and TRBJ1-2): SAVISQKPSRDICQRGTSLTIQCQVDSQVTMMFWYRQQPGQSLTLIATANQGSEATYESGFVIDKFPISRPNLTFSTLTVSNMSPEDSSIYLCSVEGRQSSYGYTFGSGTRLTVV.

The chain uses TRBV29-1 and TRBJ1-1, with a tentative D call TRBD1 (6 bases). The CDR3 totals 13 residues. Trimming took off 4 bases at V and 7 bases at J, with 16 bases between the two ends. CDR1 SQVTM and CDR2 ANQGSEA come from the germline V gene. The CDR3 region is CSVAVRGLGEAFF. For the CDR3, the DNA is TGCAGCGTTGCGGTCAGGGGATTAGGTGAAGCTTTCTTT. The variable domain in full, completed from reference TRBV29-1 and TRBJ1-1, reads SAVISQKPSRDICQRGTSLTIQCQVDSQVTMMFWYRQQPGQSLTLIATANQGSEATYESGFVIDKFPISRPNLTFSTLTVSNMSPEDSSIYLCSVAVRGLGEAFFGQGTRLTVV.

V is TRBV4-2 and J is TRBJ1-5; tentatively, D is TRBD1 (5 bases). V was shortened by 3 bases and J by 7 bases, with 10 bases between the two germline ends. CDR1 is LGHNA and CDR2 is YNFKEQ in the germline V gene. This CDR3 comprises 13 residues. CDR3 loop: CASSQERGQPQHF. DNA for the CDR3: TGTGCCAGCAGCCAGGAACGGGGGCAGCCCCAGCATTTT.

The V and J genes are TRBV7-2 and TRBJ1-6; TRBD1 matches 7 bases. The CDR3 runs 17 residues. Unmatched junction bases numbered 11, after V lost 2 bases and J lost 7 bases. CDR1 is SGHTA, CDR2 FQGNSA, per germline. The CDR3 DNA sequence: TGTGCCAGCAGCTTATATCGGACAGGCTTTACCAATTCACCCCTCCACTTT. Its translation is CASSLYRTGFTNSPLHF.

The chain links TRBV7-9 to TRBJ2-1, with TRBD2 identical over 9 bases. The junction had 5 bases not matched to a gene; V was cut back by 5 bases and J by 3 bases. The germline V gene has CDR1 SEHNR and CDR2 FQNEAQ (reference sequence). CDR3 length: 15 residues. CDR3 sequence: CASSPTSGHYNEQFF. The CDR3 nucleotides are TGTGCCAGCAGCCCGACTAGCGGACACTACAATGAGCAGTTCTTC.

The DNA for the CDR3 is TGTGCCAGCGTATCCGGGACTTTCACAGGCGAGCAGTACTTC. Its translation: CASVSGTFTGEQYF. This chain links TRBV27 with TRBJ2-7, with a tentative D call TRBD2 (6 bases). Germline V gene data show CDR1 as MNHEY and CDR2 as SMNVEV (reference sequence). V was shortened by 8 bases and J by 6 bases, with 20 bases between the two germline ends. CDR3 size: 14 residues.

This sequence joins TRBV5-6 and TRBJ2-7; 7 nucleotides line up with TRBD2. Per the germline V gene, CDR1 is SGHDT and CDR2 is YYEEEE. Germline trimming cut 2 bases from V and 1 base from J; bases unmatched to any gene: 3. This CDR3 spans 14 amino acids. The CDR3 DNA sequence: TGTGCCAGCAGCTTCCGGGACTATTCCTACGAGCAGTACTTC. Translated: CASSFRDYSYEQYF.

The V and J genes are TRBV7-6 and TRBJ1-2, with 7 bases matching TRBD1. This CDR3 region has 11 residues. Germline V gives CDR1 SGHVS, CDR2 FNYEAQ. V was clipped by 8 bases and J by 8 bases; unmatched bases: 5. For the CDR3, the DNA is TGTGCCAGCGAGGGGGCGCAGGGCTACACCTTC. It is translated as CASEGAQGYTF.

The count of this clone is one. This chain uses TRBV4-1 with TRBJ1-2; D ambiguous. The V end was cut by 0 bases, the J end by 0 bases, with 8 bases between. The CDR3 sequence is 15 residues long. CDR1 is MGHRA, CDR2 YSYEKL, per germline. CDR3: CASSQEHAPNYGYTF. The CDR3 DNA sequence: TGCGCCAGCAGCCAAGAACATGCACCTAACTATGGCTACACCTTC.

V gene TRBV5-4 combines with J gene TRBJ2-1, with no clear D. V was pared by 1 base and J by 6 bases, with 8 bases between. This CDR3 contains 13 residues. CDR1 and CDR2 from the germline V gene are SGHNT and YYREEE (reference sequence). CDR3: CASSLLETNEQFF. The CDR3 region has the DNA TGTGCCAGCAGCTTGCTAGAAACCAATGAGCAGTTCTTC.

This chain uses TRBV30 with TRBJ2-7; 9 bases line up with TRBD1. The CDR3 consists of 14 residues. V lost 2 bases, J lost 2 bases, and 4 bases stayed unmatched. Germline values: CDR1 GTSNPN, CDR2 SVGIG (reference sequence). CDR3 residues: CAWSPGTGTYEQYF. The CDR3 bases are TGTGCCTGGAGTCCCGGGACAGGGACCTACGAGCAGTACTTC.

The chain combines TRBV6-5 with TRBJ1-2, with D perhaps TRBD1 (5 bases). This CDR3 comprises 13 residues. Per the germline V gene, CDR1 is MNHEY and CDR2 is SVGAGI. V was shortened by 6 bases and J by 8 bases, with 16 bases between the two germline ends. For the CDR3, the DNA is TGTGCCAGCAGAACAGCAGGGTATGAAGGCTACACCTTC. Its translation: CASRTAGYEGYTF.

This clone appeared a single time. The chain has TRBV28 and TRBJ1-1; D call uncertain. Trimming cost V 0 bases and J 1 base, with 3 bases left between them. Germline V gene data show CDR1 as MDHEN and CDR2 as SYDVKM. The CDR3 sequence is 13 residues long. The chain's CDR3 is CASSLWRNTEAFF. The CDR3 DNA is TGTGCCAGCAGTTTATGGAGGAACACTGAAGCTTTCTTT. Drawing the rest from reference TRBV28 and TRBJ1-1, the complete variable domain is DVKVTQSSRYLVKRTGEKVFLECVQDMDHENMFWYRQDPGLGLRLIYFSYDVKMKEKGDIPEGYSVSREKKERFSLILESASTNQTSMYLCASSLWRNTEAFFGQGTRLTVV.

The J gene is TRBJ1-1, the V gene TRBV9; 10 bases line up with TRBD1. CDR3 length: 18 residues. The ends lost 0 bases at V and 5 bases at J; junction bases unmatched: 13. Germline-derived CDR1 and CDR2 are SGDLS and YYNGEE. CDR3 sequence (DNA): TGTGCCAGCAGCGTAGCCCCACGGGACAGGGGAAGGGGAACTGAAGCTTTCTTT. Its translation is CASSVAPRDRGRGTEAFF.

The CDR3 DNA is TGTGCCAGCAGTTATAGGCTAGCGGGGGGCAATGAGCAGTTCTTC. Amino acids: CASSYRLAGGNEQFF. The V gene is TRBV6-2 or TRBV6-3, the J gene TRBJ2-1, with 11 bases aligning to TRBD2. The CDR3 runs 15 residues. The germline V gene encodes CDR1 MNHEY and CDR2 SVGEGT. With 3 bases clipped from V and 6 bases from J, the junction kept 4 bases outside the gene matches.